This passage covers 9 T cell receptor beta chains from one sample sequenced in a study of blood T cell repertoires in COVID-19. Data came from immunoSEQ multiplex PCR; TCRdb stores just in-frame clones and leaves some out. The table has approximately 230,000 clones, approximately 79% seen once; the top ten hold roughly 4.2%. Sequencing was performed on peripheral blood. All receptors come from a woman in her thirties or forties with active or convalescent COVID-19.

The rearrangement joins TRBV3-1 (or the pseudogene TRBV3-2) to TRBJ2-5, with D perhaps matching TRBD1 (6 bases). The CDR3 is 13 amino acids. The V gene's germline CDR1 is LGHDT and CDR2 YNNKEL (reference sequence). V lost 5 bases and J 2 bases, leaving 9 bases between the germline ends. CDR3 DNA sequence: TGTGCCAGCAGCAACAGGGTTCAAGAGACCCAGTACTTC. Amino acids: CASSNRVQETQYF.

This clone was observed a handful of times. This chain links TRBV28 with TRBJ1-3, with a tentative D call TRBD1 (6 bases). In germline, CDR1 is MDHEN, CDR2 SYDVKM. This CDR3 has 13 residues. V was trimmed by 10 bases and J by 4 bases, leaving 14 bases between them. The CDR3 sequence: CANSGAGGNTIYF. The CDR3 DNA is TGTGCCAACTCAGGGGCAGGGGGAAACACCATATATTTT. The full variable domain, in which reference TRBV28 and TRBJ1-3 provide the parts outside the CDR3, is DVKVTQSSRYLVKRTGEKVFLECVQDMDHENMFWYRQDPGLGLRLIYFSYDVKMKEKGDIPEGYSVSREKKERFSLILESASTNQTSMYLCANSGAGGNTIYFGEGSWLTVV.

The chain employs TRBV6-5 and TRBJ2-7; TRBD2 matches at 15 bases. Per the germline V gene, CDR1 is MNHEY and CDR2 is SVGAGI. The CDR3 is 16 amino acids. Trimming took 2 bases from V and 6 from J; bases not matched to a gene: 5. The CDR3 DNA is TGTGCCAGCAGTTACCGGACTAGCGGGGGGGCCGGCGAGCAGTACTTC. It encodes CASSYRTSGGAGEQYF.

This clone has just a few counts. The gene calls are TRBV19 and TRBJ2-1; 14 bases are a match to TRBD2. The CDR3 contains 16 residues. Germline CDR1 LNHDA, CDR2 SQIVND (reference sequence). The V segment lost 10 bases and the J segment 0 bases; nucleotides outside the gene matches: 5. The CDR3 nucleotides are TGTGCCACCGGACTAGCGGGGGGCCTCTCCTACAATGAGCAGTTCTTC. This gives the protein CATGLAGGLSYNEQFF.

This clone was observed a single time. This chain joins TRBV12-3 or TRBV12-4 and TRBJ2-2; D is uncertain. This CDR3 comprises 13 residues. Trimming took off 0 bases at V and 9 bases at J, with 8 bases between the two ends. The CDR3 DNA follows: TGTGCCAGCAGTTTAGCGAAAGCCCGGGAGCTGTTTTTT. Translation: CASSLAKARELFF.

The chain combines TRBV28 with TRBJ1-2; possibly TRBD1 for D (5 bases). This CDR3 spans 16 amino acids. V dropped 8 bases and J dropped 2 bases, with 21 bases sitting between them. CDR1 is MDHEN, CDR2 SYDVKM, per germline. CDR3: CASLSIHPGKNYGYTF. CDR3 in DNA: TGTGCCAGCCTTTCGATTCACCCAGGGAAAAACTATGGCTACACCTTC.

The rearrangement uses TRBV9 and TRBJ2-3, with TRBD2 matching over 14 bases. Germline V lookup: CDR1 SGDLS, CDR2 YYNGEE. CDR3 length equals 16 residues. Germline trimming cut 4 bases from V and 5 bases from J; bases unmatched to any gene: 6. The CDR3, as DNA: TGTGCCAGCAGCTCGCGGACTAGCGGGGGGCGAGATACGCAGTATTTT. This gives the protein CASSSRTSGGRDTQYF. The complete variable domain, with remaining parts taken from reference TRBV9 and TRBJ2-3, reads DSGVTQTPKHLITATGQRVTLRCSPRSGDLSVYWYQQSLDQGLQFLIQYYNGEERAKGNILERFSAQQFPDLHSELNLSSLELGDSALYFCASSSRTSGGRDTQYFGPGTRLTVL.

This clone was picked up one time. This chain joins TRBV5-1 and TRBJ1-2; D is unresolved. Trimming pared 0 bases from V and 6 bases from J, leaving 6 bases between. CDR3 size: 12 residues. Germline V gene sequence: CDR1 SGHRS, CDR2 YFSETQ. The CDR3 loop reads CASSLERNGYTF. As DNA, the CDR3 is TGCGCCAGCAGCTTGGAGAGGAATGGCTACACCTTC.

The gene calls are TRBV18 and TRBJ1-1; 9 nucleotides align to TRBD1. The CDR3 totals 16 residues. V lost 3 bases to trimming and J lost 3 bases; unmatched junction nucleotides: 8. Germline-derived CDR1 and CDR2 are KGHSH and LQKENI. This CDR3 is CASSPIYRGRDTEAFF. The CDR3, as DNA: TGTGCCAGCTCACCTATCTACAGGGGGCGCGACACTGAAGCTTTCTTT. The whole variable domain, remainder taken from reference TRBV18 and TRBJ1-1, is NAGVMQNPRHLVRRRGQEARLRCSPMKGHSHVYWYRQLPEEGLKFMVYLQKENIIDESGMPKERFSAEFPKEGPSILRIQQVVRGDSAAYFCASSPIYRGRDTEAFFGQGTRLTVV.